Included here is one T cell receptor (beta chain) sequence, with context. Measured with immunoSEQ multiplex PCR; TCRdb has only the in-frame clones, and not every one. The sample gives around 250,000 clones, roughly 87% of which show up once; over 0.55% is in the top ten. This record belongs to a study of blood T cell repertoires in COVID-19. Whole-study context: Collection of acute and convalescent COVID-19 samples took place in the United States, Italy and Spain.

The CDR3 has 14 amino acids. CDR1 and CDR2 from the germline V gene are LNHNV and YYDKDF (reference sequence). V dropped 1 base and J dropped 2 bases, with 9 bases sitting between them. Sequenced: peripheral blood. V gene TRBV15 combines with J gene TRBJ2-7, with D perhaps TRBD1 (6 bases). The source is a human donor in a cohort sampled during active COVID-19. The CDR3 bases are TGTGCCACCAGCAGAGTCAGGGGCCCCTACGAGCAGTACTTC. Translated: CATSRVRGPYEQYF.